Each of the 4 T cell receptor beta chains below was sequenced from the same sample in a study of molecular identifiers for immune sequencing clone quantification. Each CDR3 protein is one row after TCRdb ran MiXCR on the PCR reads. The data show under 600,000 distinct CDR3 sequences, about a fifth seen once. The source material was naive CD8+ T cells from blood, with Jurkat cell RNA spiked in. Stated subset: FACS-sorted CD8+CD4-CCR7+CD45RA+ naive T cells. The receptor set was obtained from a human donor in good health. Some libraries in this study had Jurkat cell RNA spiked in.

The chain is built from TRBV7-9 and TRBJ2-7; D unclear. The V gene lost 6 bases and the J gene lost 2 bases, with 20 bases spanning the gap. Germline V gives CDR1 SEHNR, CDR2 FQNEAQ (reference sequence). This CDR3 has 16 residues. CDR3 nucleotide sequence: TGTGCCAGCAGATTTCAAACCGGGTTCGACACCTACGAGCAGTACTTC. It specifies CASRFQTGFDTYEQYF.

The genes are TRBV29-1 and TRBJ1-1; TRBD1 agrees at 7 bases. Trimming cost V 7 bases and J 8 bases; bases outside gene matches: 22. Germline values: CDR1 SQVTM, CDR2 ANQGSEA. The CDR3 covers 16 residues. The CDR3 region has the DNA TGCAGCGCAGCCGGGAGACAGGGCCTCGAGTCGCAAGAAGCTTTCTTT. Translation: CSAAGRQGLESQEAFF.

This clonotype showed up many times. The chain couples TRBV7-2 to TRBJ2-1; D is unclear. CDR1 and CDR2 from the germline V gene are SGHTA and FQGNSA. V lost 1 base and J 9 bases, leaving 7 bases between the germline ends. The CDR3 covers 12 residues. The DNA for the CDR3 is TGTGCCAGCAGCTTAGTTTGGATTGAGCAGTTCTTC. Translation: CASSLVWIEQFF.

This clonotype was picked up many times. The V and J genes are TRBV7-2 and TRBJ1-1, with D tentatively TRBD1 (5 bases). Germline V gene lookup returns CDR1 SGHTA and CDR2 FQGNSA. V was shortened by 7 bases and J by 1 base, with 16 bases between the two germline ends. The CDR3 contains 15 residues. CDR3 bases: TGTGCCAGCACCCCTTCCGTGACAGCGAACACTGAAGCTTTCTTT. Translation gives CASTPSVTANTEAFF.